What follows are 30 T cell receptor beta chains derived from one specimen sequenced in a study of OX40 agonist ivuxolimab in advanced cancers. Using immunoSEQ multiplex PCR, the repertoire was profiled, and TCRdb retains in-frame clones only, with some absent. The top ten hold more than 4% of the sample, which has about 66,000 clones, about 81% seen once. The input for sequencing was CD4+ or CD8+ T cells sorted from blood, taken in a trial of the OX40 agonist ivuxolimab. Receptor source: an adult with an advanced solid tumor such as melanoma, head and neck, liver or kidney cancer.

J is TRBJ2-6 and V is TRBV29-1; perhaps TRBD2 as D (5 bases). Trimming shortened V by 1 base and J by 0 bases, and 10 bases separated the two germline ends. The V gene's germline CDR1 is SQVTM and CDR2 ANQGSEA. This CDR3 region has 16 residues. CDR3 coding DNA: TGCAGCGTTGAAGTTTGGGAGCCCTCTGGGGCCAACGTCCTGACTTTC. Its translation: CSVEVWEPSGANVLTF. Drawing the rest from reference TRBV29-1 and TRBJ2-6, the complete variable domain is SAVISQKPSRDICQRGTSLTIQCQVDSQVTMMFWYRQQPGQSLTLIATANQGSEATYESGFVIDKFPISRPNLTFSTLTVSNMSPEDSSIYLCSVEVWEPSGANVLTFGAGSRLTVL.

The chain combines TRBV15 with TRBJ1-2, with 8 bases that match TRBD1. The CDR3 consists of 15 residues. Germline V gives CDR1 LNHNV, CDR2 YYDKDF (reference sequence). The J segment lost 1 base and the V segment lost 4 bases, leaving 5 bases of the junction unmatched. CDR3 loop: CATSKRTGGNYGYTF. The CDR3, as DNA: TGTGCCACCAGCAAAAGAACAGGGGGTAACTATGGCTACACCTTC.

The chain joins TRBV11-2 to TRBJ1-3, with 10 bases identical to TRBD1. The CDR3 length is 14 residues. The trim removed 3 bases at V and 4 bases at J, leaving 0 bases unmatched. The germline V gene has CDR1 SGHAT and CDR2 FQNNGV. This chain's CDR3 is CASSLDRGGNTIYF. The CDR3 bases are TGTGCCAGCAGCTTGGACAGGGGGGGAAACACCATATATTTT. The full variable domain, in which reference TRBV11-2 and TRBJ1-3 provide the parts outside the CDR3, is EAGVAQSPRYKIIEKRQSVAFWCNPISGHATLYWYQQILGQGPKLLIQFQNNGVVDDSQLPKDRFSAERLKGVDSTLKIQPAKLEDSAVYLCASSLDRGGNTIYFGEGSWLTVV.

This chain uses TRBV5-6 with TRBJ2-3; the match to TRBD2 covers 7 bases. The CDR3 sequence is 10 residues long. Germline V gives CDR1 SGHDT, CDR2 YYEEEE. Unmatched junction bases numbered 3, after V lost 7 bases and J lost 10 bases. The chain's CDR3 is CASGGGSQYF. CDR3 bases: TGTGCCAGCGGCGGGGGTTCGCAGTATTTT. The variable domain in full, with the rest retrieved from reference TRBV5-6 and TRBJ2-3, is DAGVTQSPTHLIKTRGQQVTLRCSPKSGHDTVSWYQQALGQGPQFIFQYYEEEERQRGNFPDRFSGHQFPNYSSELNVNALLLGDSALYLCASGGGSQYFGPGTRLTVL.

The chain links TRBV5-4 to TRBJ2-7; tentatively, D is TRBD2 (5 bases). The CDR3 sequence is 15 residues long. Trimming pared 0 bases from V and 2 bases from J, leaving 12 bases between. Germline CDR1 reads SGHNT; CDR2 reads YYREEE (reference sequence). The CDR3 bases are TGTGCCAGCAGCTTGGCCGAGGGTGGGACCTACGAGCAGTACTTC. It translates to CASSLAEGGTYEQYF.

The chain couples TRBV5-8 to TRBJ2-3, with D uncertain. Germline CDR1 is SGHTS and CDR2 is YDEGEE. This CDR3 has 12 residues. With 8 bases removed from V and 4 bases from J, the gap between germline ends came to 11 bases. CDR3 loop: CASTNRADTQYF. CDR3 nucleotides: TGTGCCAGTACGAACCGGGCAGATACGCAGTATTTT.

The chain recombines TRBV7-3 with TRBJ2-1; D is unresolved. V lost 3 bases to trimming and J lost 0 bases, with 3 bases between them. The germline gives CDR1 SGHTA, CDR2 FQGTGA. The CDR3 runs 13 residues. The CDR3 loop is CASSFASYNEQFF. Here the CDR3 DNA reads TGTGCCAGCAGCTTTGCCTCCTACAATGAGCAGTTCTTC.

V and J are TRBV11-2 and TRBJ2-1; 13 bases map to TRBD2. The CDR3 spans 14 residues. From germline, CDR1 is SGHAT and CDR2 FQNNGV. V was pared by 8 bases and J by 10 bases, with 8 bases of the junction left unmatched. CDR3 nucleotide sequence: TGTGCCAGCCACTGGACTAGCGGGGGTGGAGAGCAGTTCTTC. Protein: CASHWTSGGGEQFF.

This clone was seen a single time. The chain links TRBV5-6 to TRBJ1-4; D gene unclear. V lost 2 bases, J lost 2 bases, and 10 bases lay in between. The CDR3 runs to 15 residues. Germline CDR1 and CDR2: SGHDT and YYEEEE. The chain's CDR3 is CASSFSHLTNEKLFF. As DNA, the CDR3 is TGTGCCAGCAGCTTTTCACACCTCACTAATGAAAAACTGTTTTTT.

V usage is TRBV28 and J usage is TRBJ2-7; D is uncertain. The length of the CDR3 is 15 residues. CDR1 is MDHEN, CDR2 SYDVKM, per germline. The V and J ends lost 3 bases and 2 bases respectively, with 14 bases between them. Here the CDR3 DNA reads TGTGCCAGCAGTTTTAGCCGTGCGTACGCCTACGAGCAGTACTTC. The encoded protein is CASSFSRAYAYEQYF.

This chain links TRBV10-3 with TRBJ2-7; D possibly corresponds to TRBD2 (5 bases). V lost 5 bases and J lost 0, with 17 bases in between. The CDR3 consists of 16 residues. CDR1 ENHRY and CDR2 SYGVKD come from the germline V gene. CDR3 DNA sequence: TGTGCCATCAGTCAGGACTCCCGCGATTACTCCTACGAGCAGTACTTC. Translation: CAISQDSRDYSYEQYF.

This clone was counted a few times. This sequence joins TRBV4-1 and TRBJ1-2, with D perhaps matching TRBD1 (6 bases). CDR1 and CDR2 (germline): MGHRA, YSYEKL. The CDR3 has 14 residues. Trimming shortened V by 2 bases and J by 5 bases, and 12 bases separated the two germline ends. CDR3 in amino acids: CASSQPQGLYGYTF. The CDR3 nucleotides are TGCGCCAGCAGCCAACCACAGGGTTTGTATGGCTACACCTTC.

CDR3 loop: CASSPGGSANEQFF. CDR3 nucleotides: TGTGCCAGCAGTCCAGGAGGGAGTGCGAATGAGCAGTTCTTC. The gene calls are TRBV6-1 and TRBJ2-1, with D tentatively TRBD2 (6 bases). This CDR3 is built from 14 residues. Germline V lookup: CDR1 MNHNS, CDR2 SASEGT. With 5 bases removed from V and 7 bases from J, the gap between germline ends came to 15 bases.

This sequence joins TRBV11-2 and TRBJ1-4, with 8 bases matching TRBD1. The CDR3 is made up of 13 amino acids. V was pared by 6 bases and J by 7 bases, with 4 bases of the junction left unmatched. Looked up from germline, CDR1 is SGHAT and CDR2 is FQNNGV. CDR3 DNA sequence: TGTGCCAGCAGAAAACAGGGGGGTGAAAAACTGTTTTTT. The encoded protein is CASRKQGGEKLFF.

This clone was detected once. The chain couples TRBV19 to TRBJ1-1; 10 bases are shared with TRBD1. Trimming took 5 bases from V and 10 from J; bases not matched to a gene: 7. CDR3 length: 13 amino acids. Germline V gene data show CDR1 as LNHDA and CDR2 as SQIVND (reference sequence). In DNA form, the CDR3 reads TGTGCCAGTAGTCCCAGGGACAGGGGCAGAGCTTTCTTT. Amino acids: CASSPRDRGRAFF. The full variable domain, its missing parts supplied by reference TRBV19 and TRBJ1-1, is DGGITQSPKYLFRKEGQNVTLSCEQNLNHDAMYWYRQDPGQGLRLIYYSQIVNDFQKGDIAEGYSVSREKKESFPLTVTSAQKNPTAFYLCASSPRDRGRAFFGQGTRLTVV.

The rearrangement uses TRBV6-6 and TRBJ1-2; D is uncertain. Trimming took off 0 bases at V and 2 bases at J, with 10 bases between the two ends. The CDR3 runs 15 residues. The germline V gene has CDR1 MNHNY and CDR2 SVGAGI (reference sequence). CDR3 sequence (DNA): TGTGCCAGCAGTTACTCGATCCCCGTAAACTATGGCTACACCTTC. Its protein product is CASSYSIPVNYGYTF.

The CDR3 loop is CASRQGRDRVSNEQFF. CDR3 sequence (DNA): TGTGCCAGTAGACAGGGTCGGGACAGGGTTTCAAATGAGCAGTTCTTC. The J gene is TRBJ2-1, the V gene TRBV19, with 9 bases aligning to TRBD1. The V gene's germline CDR1 is LNHDA and CDR2 SQIVND (reference sequence). Germline trimming cut 6 bases from V and 7 bases from J; bases unmatched to any gene: 13. CDR3 length equals 16 residues.

This clone was counted a few times. The chain carries TRBV6-1 and TRBJ2-7, with D possibly matching TRBD1 (6 bases). Looked up from germline, CDR1 is MNHNS and CDR2 is SASEGT. With 1 base removed from V and 2 bases from J, the gap between germline ends came to 9 bases. The CDR3 covers 14 residues. The CDR3 is CASSEGTAAYEQYF. CDR3 in DNA: TGTGCCAGCAGTGAAGGGACAGCGGCCTACGAGCAGTACTTC.

The chain recombines TRBV19 with TRBJ2-3; the D is unclear. The CDR3 covers 11 residues. Trimming pared 6 bases from V and 12 bases from J, leaving 13 bases between. Germline values: CDR1 LNHDA, CDR2 SQIVND (reference sequence). The CDR3 DNA is TGTGCCAGTAGAGACGCCGGGCCTCAGTATTTT. This translates into CASRDAGPQYF.

The V and J genes are TRBV6-6 and TRBJ2-5, with a possible D match to TRBD1 (6 bases). Germline lookup yields CDR1 MNHNY and CDR2 SVGAGI (reference sequence). Between the trimmed V and J ends, which lost 7 bases and 7 bases, there was a span of 13 bases. This CDR3 is 12 amino acids long. The CDR3 region is CASTNRVVTQYF. CDR3 bases: TGTGCCAGCACGAACAGGGTGGTGACCCAGTACTTC.

This clone has a single count. The V call is TRBV11-3, the J call TRBJ2-2; 7 bases line up with TRBD2. The CDR3 is 16 residues long. With 1 base clipped from V and 0 bases from J, the junction kept 2 bases outside the gene matches. CDR1 is SGHNT, CDR2 YENEEA, per germline. DNA for the CDR3: TGTGCCAGCAGCTTAGCCGGGACTACGAACACCGGGGAGCTGTTTTTT. Amino acids: CASSLAGTTNTGELFF.

The chain couples TRBV19 to TRBJ1-2; D gene uncertain. CDR3 length equals 13 residues. From germline, CDR1 is LNHDA and CDR2 SQIVND (reference sequence). V gave up 0 bases and J gave up 8 bases, with 10 bases separating them. The CDR3 is CASSIDARRGYTF. CDR3 bases: TGTGCCAGTAGTATAGATGCCAGAAGGGGCTACACCTTC.

The CDR3 nucleotides read TGTGCCAGCAGGGCGGGACGATTTACCTACGAGCAGTACTTC. Amino acids: CASRAGRFTYEQYF. This chain links TRBV7-3 with TRBJ2-7, with a weak D call TRBD2 (6 bases). The CDR3 is 14 residues long. The germline V gene encodes CDR1 SGHTA and CDR2 FQGTGA. The V and J ends lost 6 bases and 2 bases respectively, with 14 bases between them.

The V call is TRBV6-5, the J call TRBJ2-7, with 10 bases aligning to TRBD2. The germline V gene has CDR1 MNHEY and CDR2 SVGAGI. This CDR3 is built from 15 residues. The trim removed 4 bases at V and 1 base at J, leaving 4 bases unmatched. CDR3 protein: CASSSIAGGSYEQYF. CDR3 sequence (DNA): TGTGCCAGCAGTTCTATAGCGGGAGGTTCCTACGAGCAGTACTTC.

The V gene is TRBV30, the J gene TRBJ1-6; D is ambiguous. The CDR3 is made up of 16 amino acids. V was pared by 2 bases and J by 6 bases, with 17 bases between. Germline CDR1 GTSNPN, CDR2 SVGIG (reference sequence). The CDR3 DNA reads as TGTGCCTGGAGTCTCGCGCGGACTTCTGTTAATTCACCCCTCCACTTT. Amino acids: CAWSLARTSVNSPLHF.

This chain connects TRBV4-1 to TRBJ1-1; D is unresolved. Germline CDR1 reads MGHRA; CDR2 reads YSYEKL. This CDR3 region has 11 residues. Trimming removed 7 bases from V and 4 bases from J, with 7 bases in between. DNA for the CDR3: TGCGCCAGCACGAAGGGCACTGAAGCTTTCTTT. Protein sequence: CASTKGTEAFF.

The V and J genes are TRBV11-3 and TRBJ1-6; D may be TRBD1 (6 bases). This CDR3 region has 12 residues. Trimming took 5 bases from V and 8 from J, leaving 7 bases between them. Per germline, CDR1 SGHNT and CDR2 YENEEA. The CDR3 region has the DNA TGTGCCAGCAGCCCAGGGGATTCACCCCTCCACTTT. Translation: CASSPGDSPLHF. Together with reference TRBV11-3 and TRBJ1-6, the CDR3 gives the full variable domain: EAGVVQSPRYKIIEKKQPVAFWCNPISGHNTLYWYLQNLGQGPELLIRYENEEAVDDSQLPKDRFSAERLKGVDSTLKIQPAELGDSAVYLCASSPGDSPLHFGNGTRLTVT.

V usage is TRBV19 and J usage is TRBJ2-7, with D tentatively TRBD2 (5 bases). Germline CDR1 is LNHDA and CDR2 is SQIVND (reference sequence). Between the trimmed V and J ends, which lost 2 bases and 1 base, there was a span of 18 bases. This CDR3 spans 17 amino acids. The CDR3 spells CASSIYPSGVISYEQYF. The DNA for the CDR3 is TGTGCCAGTAGTATATATCCTTCCGGGGTCATATCCTACGAGCAGTACTTC.

The rearrangement uses TRBV9 and TRBJ2-2; D is ambiguous. The CDR3 consists of 13 residues. Germline V CDR1 and CDR2: SGDLS, YYNGEE. Trimming removed 2 bases from V and 4 bases from J, with 6 bases in between. CDR3 sequence reads: CASSVRATGELFF. CDR3 sequence (DNA): TGTGCCAGCAGCGTCAGAGCCACCGGGGAGCTGTTTTTT.

This clone was observed a few times. One junction end does not reproduce the germline sequence, and a read error may be involved. This rearrangement joins TRBV6-5 to TRBJ2-7; 11 bases fit TRBD1. The CDR3 length is 15 residues. Germline V gene data show CDR1 as MNHEY and CDR2 as SVGAGI. The CDR3 DNA reads TGTGCCAGCAGGTACTCGGGACAGGGGGCCTACGAGCAGTACTTC. Its translation is CASRYSGQGAYEQYF.